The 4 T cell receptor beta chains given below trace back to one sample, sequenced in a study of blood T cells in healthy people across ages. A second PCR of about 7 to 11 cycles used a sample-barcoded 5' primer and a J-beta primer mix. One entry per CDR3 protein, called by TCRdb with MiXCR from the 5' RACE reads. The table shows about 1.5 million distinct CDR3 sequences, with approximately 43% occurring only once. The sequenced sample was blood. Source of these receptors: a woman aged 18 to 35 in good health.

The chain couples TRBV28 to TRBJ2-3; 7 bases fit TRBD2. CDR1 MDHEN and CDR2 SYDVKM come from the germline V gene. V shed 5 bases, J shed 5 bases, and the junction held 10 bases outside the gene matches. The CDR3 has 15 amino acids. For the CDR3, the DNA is TGTGCCAGCAGTCTCCATCGCGGGAGAGGAGATACGCAGTATTTT. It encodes CASSLHRGRGDTQYF.

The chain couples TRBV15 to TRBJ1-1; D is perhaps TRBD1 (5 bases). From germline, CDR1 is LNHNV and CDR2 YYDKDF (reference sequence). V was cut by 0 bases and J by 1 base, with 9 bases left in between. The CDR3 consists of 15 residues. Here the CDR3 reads CATSRDRDANTEAFF. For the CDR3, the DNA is TGTGCCACCAGCAGAGACAGGGACGCGAACACTGAAGCTTTCTTT.

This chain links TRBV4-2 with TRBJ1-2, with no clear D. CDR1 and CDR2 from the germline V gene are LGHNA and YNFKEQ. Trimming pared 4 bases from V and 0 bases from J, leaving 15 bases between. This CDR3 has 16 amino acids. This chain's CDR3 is CASSPMTRTSNYGYTF. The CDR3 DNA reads TGTGCCAGCAGCCCCATGACAAGGACTTCTAACTATGGCTACACCTTC.

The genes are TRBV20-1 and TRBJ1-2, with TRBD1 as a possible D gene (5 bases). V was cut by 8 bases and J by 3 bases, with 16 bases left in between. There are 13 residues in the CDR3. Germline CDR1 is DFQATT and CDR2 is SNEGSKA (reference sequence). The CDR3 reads CSIRDQGDYGYTF. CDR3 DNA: TGCAGTATCCGGGACCAAGGGGACTATGGCTACACCTTC.